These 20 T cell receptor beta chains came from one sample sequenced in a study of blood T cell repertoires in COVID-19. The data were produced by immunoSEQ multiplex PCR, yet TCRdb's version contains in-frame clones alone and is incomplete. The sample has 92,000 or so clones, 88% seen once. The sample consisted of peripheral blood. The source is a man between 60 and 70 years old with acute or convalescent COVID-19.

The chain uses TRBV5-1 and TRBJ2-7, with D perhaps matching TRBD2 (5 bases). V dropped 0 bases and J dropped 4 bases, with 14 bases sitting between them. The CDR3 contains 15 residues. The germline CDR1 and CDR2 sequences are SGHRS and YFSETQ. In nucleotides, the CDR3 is TGCGCCAGCAGCTTGGTGTCGGCCGGCGGGTACGAGCAGTACTTC. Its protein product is CASSLVSAGGYEQYF.

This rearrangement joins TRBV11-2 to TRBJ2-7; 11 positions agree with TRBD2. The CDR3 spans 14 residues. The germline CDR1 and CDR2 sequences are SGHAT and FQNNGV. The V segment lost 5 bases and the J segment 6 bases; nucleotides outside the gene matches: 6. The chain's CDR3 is CASSLLAGGLEQYF. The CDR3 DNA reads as TGTGCCAGCAGCCTCTTAGCGGGGGGGCTCGAGCAGTACTTC.

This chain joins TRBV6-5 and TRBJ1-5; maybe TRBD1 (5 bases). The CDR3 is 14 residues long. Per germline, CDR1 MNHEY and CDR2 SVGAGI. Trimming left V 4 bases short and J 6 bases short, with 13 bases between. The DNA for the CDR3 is TGTGCCAGCAGTTCCGCGGGGACCTCTCAGCCCCAGCATTTT. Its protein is CASSSAGTSQPQHF.

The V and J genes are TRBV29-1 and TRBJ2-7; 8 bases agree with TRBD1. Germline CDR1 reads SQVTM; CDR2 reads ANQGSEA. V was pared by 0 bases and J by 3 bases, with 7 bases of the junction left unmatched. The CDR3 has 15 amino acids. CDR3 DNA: TGCAGCGTTGAAGATCATTCCGGACAGGGCTACGAGCAGTACTTC. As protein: CSVEDHSGQGYEQYF.

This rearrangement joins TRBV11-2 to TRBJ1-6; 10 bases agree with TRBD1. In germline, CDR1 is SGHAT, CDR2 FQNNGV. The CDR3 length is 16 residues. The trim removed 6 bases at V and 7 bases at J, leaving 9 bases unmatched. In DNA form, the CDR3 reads TGTGCCAGCAGAATGCAGGGACAGGGGACGAATTCACCCCTCCACTTT. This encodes CASRMQGQGTNSPLHF.

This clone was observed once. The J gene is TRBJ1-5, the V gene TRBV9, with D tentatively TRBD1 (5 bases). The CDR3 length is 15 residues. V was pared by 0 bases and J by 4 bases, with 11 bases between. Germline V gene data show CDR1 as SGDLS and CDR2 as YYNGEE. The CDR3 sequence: CASSVGSGENQPQHF. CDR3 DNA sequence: TGTGCCAGCAGCGTAGGTTCGGGGGAGAATCAGCCCCAGCATTTT.

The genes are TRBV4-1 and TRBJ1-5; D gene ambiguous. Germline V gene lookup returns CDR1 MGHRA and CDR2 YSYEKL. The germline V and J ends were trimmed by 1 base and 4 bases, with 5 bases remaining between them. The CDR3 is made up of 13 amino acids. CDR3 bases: TGCGCCAGCAGCCAAGTCGGGAATCAGCCCCAGCATTTT. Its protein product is CASSQVGNQPQHF.

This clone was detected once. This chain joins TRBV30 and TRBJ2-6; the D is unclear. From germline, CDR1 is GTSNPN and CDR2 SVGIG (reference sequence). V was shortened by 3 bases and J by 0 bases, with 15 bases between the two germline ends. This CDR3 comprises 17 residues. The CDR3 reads CAWSPAGSHSGANVLTF. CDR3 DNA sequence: TGTGCCTGGAGCCCCGCCGGTAGCCACTCTGGGGCCAACGTCCTGACTTTC.

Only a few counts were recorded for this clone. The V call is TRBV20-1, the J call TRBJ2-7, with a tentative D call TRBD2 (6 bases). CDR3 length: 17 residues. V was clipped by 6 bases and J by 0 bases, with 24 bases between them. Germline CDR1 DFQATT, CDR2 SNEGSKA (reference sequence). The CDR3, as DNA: TGCAGTGCCAGTGTCCTTGGGCCGACTAGAGACTCCTACGAGCAGTACTTC. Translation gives CSASVLGPTRDSYEQYF.

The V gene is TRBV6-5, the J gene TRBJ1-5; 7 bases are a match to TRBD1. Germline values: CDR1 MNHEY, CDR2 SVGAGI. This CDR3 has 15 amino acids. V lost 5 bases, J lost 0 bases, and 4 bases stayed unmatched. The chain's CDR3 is CASSRGTVSNQPQHF. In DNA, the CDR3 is TGTGCCAGCAGTCGGGGGACAGTTAGCAATCAGCCCCAGCATTTT.

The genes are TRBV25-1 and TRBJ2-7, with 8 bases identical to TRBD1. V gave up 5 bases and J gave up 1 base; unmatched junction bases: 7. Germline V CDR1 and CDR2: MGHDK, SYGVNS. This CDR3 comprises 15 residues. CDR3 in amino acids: CASSLQGVGSYEQYF. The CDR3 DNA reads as TGTGCCAGCAGTTTACAGGGGGTAGGGTCCTACGAGCAGTACTTC.

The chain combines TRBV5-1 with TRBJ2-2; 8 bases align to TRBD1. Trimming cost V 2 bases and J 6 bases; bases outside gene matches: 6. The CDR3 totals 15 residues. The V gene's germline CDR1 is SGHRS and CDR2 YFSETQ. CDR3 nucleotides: TGCGCCAGCAGCTTAGCCAGGGGGCATCCCGGGGAGCTGTTTTTT. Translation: CASSLARGHPGELFF.

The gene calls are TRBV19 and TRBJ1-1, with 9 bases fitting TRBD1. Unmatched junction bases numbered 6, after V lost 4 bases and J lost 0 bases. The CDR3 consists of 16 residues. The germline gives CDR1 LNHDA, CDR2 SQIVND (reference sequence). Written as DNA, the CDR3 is TGTGCCAGTAGTAGACAGGGGGACCTGGTGAACACTGAAGCTTTCTTT. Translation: CASSRQGDLVNTEAFF. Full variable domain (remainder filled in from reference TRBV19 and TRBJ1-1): DGGITQSPKYLFRKEGQNVTLSCEQNLNHDAMYWYRQDPGQGLRLIYYSQIVNDFQKGDIAEGYSVSREKKESFPLTVTSAQKNPTAFYLCASSRQGDLVNTEAFFGQGTRLTVV.

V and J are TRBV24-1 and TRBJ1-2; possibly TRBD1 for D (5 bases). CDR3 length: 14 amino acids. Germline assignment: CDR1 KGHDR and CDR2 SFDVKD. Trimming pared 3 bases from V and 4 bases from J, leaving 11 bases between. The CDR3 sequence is CATSDPGRAYGYTF. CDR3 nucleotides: TGTGCCACCAGTGATCCCGGCAGGGCCTATGGCTACACCTTC.

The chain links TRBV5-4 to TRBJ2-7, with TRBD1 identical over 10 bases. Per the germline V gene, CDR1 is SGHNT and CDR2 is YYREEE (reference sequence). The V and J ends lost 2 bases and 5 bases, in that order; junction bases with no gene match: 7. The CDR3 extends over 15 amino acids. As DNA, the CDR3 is TGTGCCAGCAGCTTCCGACAGGGGGCAATTGACGAGCAGTACTTC. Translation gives CASSFRQGAIDEQYF. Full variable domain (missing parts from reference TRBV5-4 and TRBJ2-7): ETGVTQSPTHLIKTRGQQVTLRCSSQSGHNTVSWYQQALGQGPQFIFQYYREEENGRGNFPPRFSGLQFPNYSSELNVNALELDDSALYLCASSFRQGAIDEQYFGPGTRLTVT.

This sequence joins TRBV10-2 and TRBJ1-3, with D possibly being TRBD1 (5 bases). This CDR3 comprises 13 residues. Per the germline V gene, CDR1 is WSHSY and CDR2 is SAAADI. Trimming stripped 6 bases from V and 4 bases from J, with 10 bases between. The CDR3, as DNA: TGCGCCAGCAGGCAGGGTTTCGGAAACACCATATATTTT. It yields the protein CASRQGFGNTIYF.

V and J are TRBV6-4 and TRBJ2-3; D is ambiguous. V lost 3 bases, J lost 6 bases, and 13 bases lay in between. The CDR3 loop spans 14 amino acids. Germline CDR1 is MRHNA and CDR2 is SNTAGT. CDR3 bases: TGTGCCAGCAGTGATTCTAGTTCGTCTGATACGCAGTATTTT. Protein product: CASSDSSSSDTQYF.

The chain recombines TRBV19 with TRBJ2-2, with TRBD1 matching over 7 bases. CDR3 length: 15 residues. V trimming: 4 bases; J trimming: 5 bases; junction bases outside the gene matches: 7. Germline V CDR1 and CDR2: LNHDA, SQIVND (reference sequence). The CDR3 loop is CASSTLDRVTGELFF. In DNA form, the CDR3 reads TGTGCCAGTAGTACCCTCGACAGGGTTACCGGGGAGCTGTTTTTT.

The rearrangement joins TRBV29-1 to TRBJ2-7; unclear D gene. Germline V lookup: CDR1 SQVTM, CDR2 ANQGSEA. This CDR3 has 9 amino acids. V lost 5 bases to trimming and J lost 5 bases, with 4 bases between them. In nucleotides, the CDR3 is TGCAGCGTTACGGACGAGCAGTACTTC. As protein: CSVTDEQYF.

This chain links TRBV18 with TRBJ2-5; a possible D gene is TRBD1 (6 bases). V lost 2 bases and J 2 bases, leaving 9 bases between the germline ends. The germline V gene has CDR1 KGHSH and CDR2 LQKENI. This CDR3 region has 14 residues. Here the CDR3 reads CASSPDRTQETQYF. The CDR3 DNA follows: TGTGCCAGCTCACCAGACAGGACTCAAGAGACCCAGTACTTC.